A selection of T cell receptor beta chains follows, all from one sample in a study of blood T cell repertoires in COVID-19. Assay used: immunoSEQ multiplex PCR; TCRdb lists only in-frame clones, some missing. The sample lists approximately 260,000 clones; almost 90% were seen once. Sequencing was done on a sample of peripheral blood. Every receptor here comes from a woman aged 55-75 years with COVID-19, enrolled during active disease. Both conserved end residues are part of each CDR3.

length: 14; V: TRBV29-1; J: TRBJ2-3; CDR3: CSVAGSGGTDTQYF
length: 13; V: TRBV19; J: TRBJ1-1; CDR3: CASSVNRGLGAFF
length: 15; V: TRBV7-9; J: TRBJ1-3; CDR3: CASSFTGISGNTIYF
length: 16; V: TRBV4-1; J: TRBJ2-1; CDR3: CASSHQGISSYNEQFF
length: 17; V: TRBV6-2/TRBV6-3; J: TRBJ2-6; CDR3: CASSYSRQNSGANVLTF
length: 14; V: TRBV2; J: TRBJ1-6; CDR3: CASSDRGGNSPLHF
length: 13; V: TRBV7-2; J: TRBJ2-5; CDR3: CASSLGTGETQYF
length: 14; V: TRBV19; J: TRBJ2-1; CDR3: CASQLNRGNNEQFF
length: 15; V: TRBV19; J: TRBJ2-4; CDR3: CASSTHAGAKNIQYF
length: 18; V: TRBV19; J: TRBJ1-4; CDR3: CASSLGYTGGHWNEKLFF
length: 17; V: TRBV7-2; J: TRBJ1-2; CDR3: CASSSRGTGDGGYGYTF
length: 15; V: TRBV5-6; J: TRBJ2-1; CDR3: CASSSEGQGINEQFF
length: 12; V: TRBV12-3/TRBV12-4; J: TRBJ1-4; CDR3: CATTDGSEKLFF
length: 15; V: TRBV25-1; J: TRBJ1-2; CDR3: CASSPGTGRLYGYTF
length: 15; V: TRBV2; J: TRBJ2-7; CDR3: CASSDLFGGSYEQYF
length: 15; V: TRBV15; J: TRBJ1-4; CDR3: CATKDRGLANEKLFF
length: 14; V: TRBV5-1; J: TRBJ1-5; CDR3: CASSLEPLSQPQHF
length: 17; V: TRBV19; J: TRBJ1-5; CDR3: CASLRRGSVTANQPQHF
length: 15; V: TRBV4-1; J: TRBJ1-2; CDR3: CASSQGPGSTYGYTF
length: 15; V: TRBV5-4; J: TRBJ1-1; CDR3: CASSLGRTGNTEAFF
length: 11; V: TRBV6-2/TRBV6-3; J: TRBJ2-5; CDR3: CASSPSRTQYF
length: 13; V: TRBV6-5; J: TRBJ1-1; CDR3: CASERGVGTEAFF
length: 13; V: TRBV2; J: TRBJ1-3; CDR3: CASSGDFGNTIYF
length: 16; V: TRBV9; J: TRBJ2-2; CDR3: CASSAWDRSRTGELFF
length: 15; V: TRBV12-5; J: TRBJ1-2; CDR3: CASGPGQGAHYGYTF
length: 13; V: TRBV19; J: TRBJ1-2; CDR3: CASSFGQGRGYTF
length: 15; V: TRBV6-1; J: TRBJ1-5; CDR3: CASSEVGGYNQPQHF
length: 14; V: TRBV18; J: TRBJ1-1; CDR3: CASSPPGTPTEAFF
length: 13; V: TRBV6-4; J: TRBJ2-2; CDR3: CASSARLAGMLFF
length: 19; V: TRBV5-1; J: TRBJ1-6; CDR3: CASSLLKGVFGSYNSPLHF
length: 15; V: TRBV7-8; J: TRBJ1-4; CDR3: CASSLFVGDSEKLFF
length: 11; V: TRBV7-9; J: TRBJ1-2; CDR3: CASSLGGGYTF
length: 15; V: TRBV7-9; J: TRBJ2-2; CDR3: CASSFGQEFTGELFF
length: 14; V: TRBV5-5; J: TRBJ1-4; CDR3: CASSVDQQGEKLFF
length: 14; V: TRBV15; J: TRBJ1-2; CDR3: CATSRDNMLPENTF
length: 15; V: TRBV4-1; J: TRBJ1-5; CDR3: CASSQALAGVQPQHF
length: 16; V: TRBV3-1/TRBV3-2; J: TRBJ1-5; CDR3: CASSRGKGNSNQPQHF
length: 19; V: TRBV3-1/TRBV3-2; J: TRBJ2-1; CDR3: CASSRLAGGGGSSYNEQFF
length: 15; V: TRBV7-9; J: TRBJ1-5; CDR3: CASQDHRRSNQPQHF
length: 16; V: TRBV9; J: TRBJ1-4; CDR3: CASSGRRSSGNEKLFF
length: 15; V: TRBV6-8; J: TRBJ2-1; CDR3: CASMTLAGVFIEQFF
length: 15; V: TRBV25-1; J: TRBJ2-5; CDR3: CASSELTRGLETQYF
length: 15; V: TRBV6-6; J: TRBJ1-5; CDR3: CASIRQATGNQPQHF